Following are 10 T cell receptor beta chains from one sample sequenced in a study of blood T cells in healthy people across ages. Primed by a sample-barcoded 5' primer and a J-beta primer mix, a second PCR proceeded for about 6 to 12 cycles. TCRdb reprocessed the 5' RACE reads with MiXCR, giving one entry per CDR3 protein. The sample lists 1.5 million to 2 million distinct CDR3 sequences; approximately 39% were seen once. The source material was blood. All receptors derive from a human donor in good health.

About this clonotype: The junction departs from the called germline gene at one end, perhaps through a read error. The chain recombines TRBV18 with TRBJ2-4; maybe TRBD2 (6 bases). Matching the DNA end better, TRBJ2-7 makes the J call doubtful. The CDR3 has 15 amino acids. The germline V gene has CDR1 KGHSH and CDR2 LQKENI. The CDR3 loop is CVSSPLAASSYEQYF. The DNA for the CDR3 is TGTGTCAGCTCACCCTTAGCGGCAAGCAGCTACGAGCAGTACTTC.

This clonotype has a handful of counts. This chain links TRBV24-1 with TRBJ2-1, with D unclear. The CDR3 contains 15 residues. In germline, CDR1 is KGHDR, CDR2 SFDVKD. V was clipped by 4 bases and J by 4 bases, with 13 bases between them. The CDR3: CATSDPTREYNEQFF. The CDR3 DNA reads as TGTGCCACCAGTGACCCGACCAGAGAGTACAATGAGCAGTTCTTC.

The chain joins TRBV24-1 to TRBJ2-4, with 7 nucleotides matching TRBD2. J gave up 9 bases and V 2 bases, and 12 bases lay outside the gene matches. The germline gives CDR1 KGHDR, CDR2 SFDVKD. The CDR3 loop spans 16 amino acids. The CDR3 DNA is TGTGCCACCAGTGATTCTATTGCAGCGGGGTCAGTCATTCAGTACTTC. As protein: CATSDSIAAGSVIQYF.

This clonotype was found a few times. The V call is TRBV28, the J call TRBJ2-7; no definite D call. The CDR3 is 14 amino acids. The V end was cut by 2 bases, the J end by 1 base, with 9 bases between. The V gene's germline CDR1 is MDHEN and CDR2 SYDVKM. In DNA, the CDR3 is TGTGCCAGCAGTTTACCCAGGCGATCCTACGAGCAGTACTTC. It yields the protein CASSLPRRSYEQYF.

This clonotype has more than one count but fewer than ten. The CDR3, as DNA: TGCAGCGCCAAAGTGGGCTCCTACAATGAGCAGTTCTTC. It encodes CSAKVGSYNEQFF. This chain joins TRBV29-1 and TRBJ2-1; no clear D. CDR1 and CDR2 (germline): SQVTM, ANQGSEA. This CDR3 is 13 amino acids long. With 7 bases removed from V and 0 bases from J, the gap between germline ends came to 10 bases.

The V and J genes are TRBV12-3 or TRBV12-4 and TRBJ1-5; possibly TRBD1 for D (5 bases). The CDR3 spans 16 residues. Trimming pared 6 bases from V and 5 bases from J, leaving 20 bases between. The CDR3 here is CASSIRDGVFYQPQHF. The CDR3 DNA follows: TGTGCCAGCAGCATCCGGGACGGAGTGTTCTATCAGCCCCAGCATTTT.

The chain carries TRBV6-5 and TRBJ2-4; no reliable D call. V gave up 5 bases and J gave up 1 base, with 15 bases separating them. This CDR3 contains 16 residues. Per the germline V gene, CDR1 is MNHEY and CDR2 is SVGAGI. The chain's CDR3 is CASSRRLPWAKNIQYF. The CDR3 DNA reads TGTGCCAGCAGTCGCCGACTCCCTTGGGCCAAAAACATTCAGTACTTC.

This clonotype was found a few times. The gene calls are TRBV28 and TRBJ1-5; D not certain. Per germline, CDR1 MDHEN and CDR2 SYDVKM. This CDR3 spans 14 amino acids. V lost 8 bases, J lost 9 bases, and 20 bases lay in between. DNA for the CDR3: TGTGCCAGCTCCTCGGATGGTTTCGAACCGCCCCAGCATTTT. This translates into CASSSDGFEPPQHF.

This clonotype was detected only a few times. This chain connects TRBV29-1 to TRBJ2-7; D gene unclear. The ends were cut back, 4 bases at V and 7 bases at J, with 17 bases in the middle. Germline CDR1 reads SQVTM; CDR2 reads ANQGSEA. CDR3 size: 13 residues. The CDR3 here is CSVVARPHREQYF. The CDR3 DNA sequence: TGCAGCGTTGTAGCTAGGCCCCATCGGGAGCAGTACTTC.

A word on this clonotype: The germline gene is not matched at one end of the junction; a read error may be the cause. The chain couples TRBV27 to TRBJ2-5; 7 nucleotides align to TRBD1. This CDR3 contains 14 residues. Germline V gene data show CDR1 as MNHEY and CDR2 as SMNVEV (reference sequence). Written as DNA, the CDR3 is TGTGCCAGCAGTCCCGACAGGGTCCAAGAGGCCCAGTACTTC. This codes for CASSPDRVQEAQYF.